These 29 T cell receptor beta chains share one sample of origin, sequenced in a study of T cell changes during pregnancy in multiple sclerosis. Produced via immunoSEQ multiplex PCR; TCRdb's table is partial and in-frame only. The table lists 40,000 to 60,000 clones, over 80% of them singletons. The sequencing here drew on CD8+ T cells from peripheral blood mononuclear cells, taken after pregnancy. These receptors were taken from a female donor with multiple sclerosis, enrolled in a pregnancy study.

The chain joins TRBV2 to TRBJ1-2, with D possibly being TRBD1 (5 bases). Looked up from germline, CDR1 is SNHLY and CDR2 is FYNNEI. The V and J ends lost 9 bases and 8 bases respectively, with 16 bases between them. CDR3 length: 12 residues. The CDR3 spells CARHTGGGGYTF. In DNA form, the CDR3 reads TGTGCCAGACATACGGGGGGTGGGGGCTACACCTTC. The full variable domain, its missing parts supplied by reference TRBV2 and TRBJ1-2, is EPEVTQTPSHQVTQMGQEVILRCVPISNHLYFYWYRQILGQKVEFLVSFYNNEISEKSEIFDDQFSVERPDGSNFTLKIRSTKLEDSAMYFCARHTGGGGYTFGSGTRLTVV.

The chain links TRBV9 to TRBJ2-3, with 8 bases matching TRBD2. This CDR3 has 16 residues. Germline values: CDR1 SGDLS, CDR2 YYNGEE. Trimming removed 1 base from V and 3 bases from J; junction bases left unmatched: 7. CDR3 in amino acids: CASSVRGLGLTDTQYF. CDR3 nucleotide sequence: TGTGCCAGCAGCGTACGGGGACTAGGACTTACAGATACGCAGTATTTT.

The chain links TRBV7-2 to TRBJ2-7, with 10 bases aligning to TRBD2. The CDR3 consists of 15 residues. The V segment lost 4 bases and the J segment 5 bases; nucleotides outside the gene matches: 8. The germline gives CDR1 SGHTA, CDR2 FQGNSA. CDR3: CASSSFFSGGNEQYF. The DNA for the CDR3 is TGTGCCAGCAGCTCCTTTTTTAGCGGGGGGAACGAGCAGTACTTC. The full variable domain, with the rest looked up from reference TRBV7-2 and TRBJ2-7, is GAGVSQSPSNKVTEKGKDVELRCDPISGHTALYWYRQSLGQGLEFLIYFQGNSAPDKSGLPSDRFSAERTGGSVSTLTIQRTQQEDSAVYLCASSSFFSGGNEQYFGPGTRLTVT.

The rearrangement joins TRBV19 to TRBJ2-1, with 10 nucleotides matching TRBD1. CDR3 size: 14 residues. Germline V lookup: CDR1 LNHDA, CDR2 SQIVND (reference sequence). V was pared by 10 bases and J by 6 bases, with 9 bases of the junction left unmatched. CDR3 residues: CATTGTGVSNEQFF. DNA for the CDR3: TGTGCCACTACCGGGACAGGGGTTTCCAATGAGCAGTTCTTC.

The chain carries TRBV5-4 and TRBJ1-2, with 7 bases that match TRBD1. The V gene end was trimmed by 4 bases and the J gene end by 4 bases; junction bases not matched to a gene: 10. This CDR3 region has 15 residues. Germline CDR1 and CDR2: SGHNT and YYREEE (reference sequence). The CDR3 DNA reads TGTGCCAGCAGCCATACAGGGCAGGGGGGCTATGGCTACACCTTC. This codes for CASSHTGQGGYGYTF.

V and J are TRBV5-1 and TRBJ2-2; 10 bases fit TRBD1. V was clipped by 4 bases and J by 5 bases; unmatched bases: 8. Germline V CDR1 and CDR2: SGHRS, YFSETQ. CDR3 length equals 16 residues. This chain's CDR3 is CASSPWGTGETGELFF. Written as DNA, the CDR3 is TGCGCCAGCAGCCCCTGGGGGACAGGGGAAACCGGGGAGCTGTTTTTT.

The rearrangement links TRBV11-2 to TRBJ1-2, with 8 nucleotides matching TRBD1. V trimming: 3 bases; J trimming: 1 base; junction bases outside the gene matches: 7. The CDR3 totals 16 residues. Germline assignment: CDR1 SGHAT and CDR2 FQNNGV. The CDR3 region has the DNA TGTGCCAGCAGCTTCCAACAGGGGGGTCGTAACTATGGCTACACCTTC. Translating gives CASSFQQGGRNYGYTF.

The chain is built from TRBV6-5 and TRBJ2-1; the match to TRBD1 covers 8 bases. The CDR3 runs 15 residues. CDR1 and CDR2 (germline): MNHEY, SVGAGI. V lost 2 bases, J lost 7 bases, and 7 bases stayed unmatched. CDR3 coding DNA: TGTGCCAGCAGTTACATCGCAGGGGGCATGAATGAGCAGTTCTTC. It specifies CASSYIAGGMNEQFF.

This chain joins TRBV9 and TRBJ2-5; 9 bases match TRBD2. The CDR3 has 16 amino acids. In germline, CDR1 is SGDLS, CDR2 YYNGEE. The V gene end was trimmed by 0 bases and the J gene end by 2 bases; junction bases not matched to a gene: 5. CDR3 amino acids: CASSVEGSGGQETQYF. CDR3 bases: TGTGCCAGCAGCGTAGAAGGGAGCGGGGGGCAAGAGACCCAGTACTTC.

The CDR3 DNA follows: TGTGCCAGCAGCCCGGGGGAGGATTCCTACGAGCAGTACTTC. Translation: CASSPGEDSYEQYF. The V call is TRBV7-6, the J call TRBJ2-7; D might be TRBD2 (6 bases). CDR1 is SGHVS and CDR2 is FNYEAQ in the germline V gene. V was clipped by 5 bases and J by 1 base, with 12 bases between them. The CDR3 sequence is 14 residues long. Filled out from reference TRBV7-6 and TRBJ2-7, the complete variable domain reads GAGVSQSPRYKVTKRGQDVALRCDPISGHVSLYWYRQALGQGPEFLTYFNYEAQQDKSGLPNDRFSAERPEGSISTLTIQRTEQRDSAMYRCASSPGEDSYEQYFGPGTRLTVT.

The chain couples TRBV15 to TRBJ2-7, with 9 bases lining up with TRBD2. This CDR3 region has 13 residues. Germline V gene sequence: CDR1 LNHNV, CDR2 YYDKDF (reference sequence). V shed 6 bases and J 4 bases; nucleotides not matched to a gene: 4. CDR3 residues: CATRERGEYEQYF. The CDR3 DNA reads TGTGCCACCAGAGAGCGGGGGGAATACGAGCAGTACTTC.

The genes are TRBV19 and TRBJ1-5; D call uncertain. The V end was cut by 3 bases, the J end by 1 base, with 7 bases between. Germline CDR1 reads LNHDA; CDR2 reads SQIVND (reference sequence). The CDR3 runs to 14 residues. Here the CDR3 reads CASSITDSNQPQHF. In DNA form, the CDR3 reads TGTGCCAGTAGTATCACAGACAGCAATCAGCCCCAGCATTTT.

For the CDR3, the DNA is TGTGCCAGCAGTTTATCGATTCGGAGCCCTCAGCCCCAGCATTTT. Protein: CASSLSIRSPQPQHF. This rearrangement joins TRBV27 to TRBJ1-5, with no clear D. The V end was cut by 0 bases, the J end by 6 bases, with 12 bases between. Germline V lookup: CDR1 MNHEY, CDR2 SMNVEV (reference sequence). This CDR3 is 15 amino acids long.

The V call is TRBV6-5, the J call TRBJ2-2, with 10 positions matching TRBD1. Germline values: CDR1 MNHEY, CDR2 SVGAGI. Germline trimming cut 6 bases from V and 3 bases from J; bases unmatched to any gene: 4. CDR3 length: 15 amino acids. CDR3 DNA sequence: TGTGCCAGCAGGTCCGGGACAGGGGACACCGGGGAGCTGTTTTTT. Its translation: CASRSGTGDTGELFF.

The chain employs TRBV10-3 and TRBJ2-7; 10 bases map to TRBD1. Per germline, CDR1 ENHRY and CDR2 SYGVKD. The CDR3 has 15 amino acids. V dropped 2 bases and J dropped 2; count of bases not matched to a gene: 3. The CDR3 DNA sequence: TGTGCCATCAGTGAGGAGACAGGGGGCCCCTACGAGCAGTACTTC. Amino acids: CAISEETGGPYEQYF.

The chain uses TRBV6-5 and TRBJ2-7; D remains ambiguous. This CDR3 region has 12 residues. The V end lost 4 bases, the J end lost 0 bases, and 4 bases lay between the germline ends. Germline V gene lookup returns CDR1 MNHEY and CDR2 SVGAGI. CDR3 loop: CASSFSSYEQYF. In nucleotides, the CDR3 is TGTGCCAGCAGTTTTAGCTCCTACGAGCAGTACTTC.

V and J are TRBV7-6 and TRBJ1-1; 9 bases align to TRBD1. The CDR3 totals 15 residues. Trimming removed 5 bases from V and 7 bases from J; junction bases left unmatched: 11. Germline assignment: CDR1 SGHVS and CDR2 FNYEAQ. CDR3 protein: CASSARTGAAGEAFF. In nucleotides, the CDR3 is TGTGCCAGCAGCGCCCGGACAGGGGCGGCAGGTGAAGCTTTCTTT. The whole variable domain, remainder taken from reference TRBV7-6 and TRBJ1-1, is GAGVSQSPRYKVTKRGQDVALRCDPISGHVSLYWYRQALGQGPEFLTYFNYEAQQDKSGLPNDRFSAERPEGSISTLTIQRTEQRDSAMYRCASSARTGAAGEAFFGQGTRLTVV.

This clone has only one observation. The chain links TRBV7-9 to TRBJ2-3, with 8 bases matching TRBD2. The junction had 3 bases not matched to a gene; V was cut back by 4 bases and J by 12 bases. Germline-derived CDR1 and CDR2 are SEHNR and FQNEAQ (reference sequence). The CDR3 runs to 11 residues. The CDR3 bases are TGTGCCAGCAGCTCGCGGGGGGACCAGTATTTT. Encoded protein: CASSSRGDQYF.

This chain connects TRBV6-1 to TRBJ1-1; a possible D gene is TRBD1 (5 bases). The CDR3 is made up of 14 amino acids. Trimming shortened V by 10 bases and J by 0 bases, and 15 bases separated the two germline ends. The germline V gene has CDR1 MNHNS and CDR2 SASEGT. The CDR3, as DNA: TGTGCCACCCAATTAGGGACTCTGAACACTGAAGCTTTCTTT. This codes for CATQLGTLNTEAFF.

The chain couples TRBV6-5 to TRBJ2-1, with TRBD2 as a possible D gene (5 bases). CDR3 size: 12 residues. Trimming pared 6 bases from V and 10 bases from J, leaving 13 bases between. Germline V gives CDR1 MNHEY, CDR2 SVGAGI. The CDR3: CASRRASSEQFF. The CDR3 DNA reads TGTGCCAGCAGGCGGGCTTCCAGCGAGCAGTTCTTC.

The chain employs TRBV4-1 and TRBJ2-3; tentative D call: TRBD2 (6 bases). The germline V and J ends were trimmed by 0 bases and 5 bases, with 15 bases remaining between them. Germline-derived CDR1 and CDR2 are MGHRA and YSYEKL. The CDR3 extends over 16 amino acids. DNA of the CDR3: TGCGCCAGCAGCCAAGAGTCACAGCGGGTGGGAGATACGCAGTATTTT. Amino acids: CASSQESQRVGDTQYF.

V and J are TRBV7-9 and TRBJ2-1; TRBD2 matches 12 bases. The CDR3 is 15 amino acids. The germline gives CDR1 SEHNR, CDR2 FQNEAQ (reference sequence). The V segment lost 4 bases and the J segment 7 bases; nucleotides outside the gene matches: 5. In DNA, the CDR3 is TGTGCCAGCAGCTCTAGCGGGGGGGCGTCAAATGAGCAGTTCTTC. Translation: CASSSSGGASNEQFF.

CDR3 loop: CATSRDWASGNTIYF. The CDR3 DNA reads as TGTGCCACCAGCAGAGATTGGGCCAGTGGAAACACCATATATTTT. The chain links TRBV15 to TRBJ1-3; D is unresolved. Germline CDR1 LNHNV, CDR2 YYDKDF (reference sequence). This CDR3 spans 15 amino acids. Trimming removed 0 bases at V and 3 bases at J, with 9 bases between.

The genes are TRBV27 and TRBJ1-1; no clear D. The V gene lost 3 bases and the J gene lost 4 bases, with 9 bases spanning the gap. The CDR3 consists of 13 residues. Germline CDR1 is MNHEY and CDR2 is SMNVEV (reference sequence). The CDR3 is CASSLEEGTEAFF. In DNA, the CDR3 is TGTGCCAGCAGTTTGGAGGAAGGCACTGAAGCTTTCTTT.

The chain joins TRBV13 to TRBJ1-2, with 7 bases fitting TRBD1. J lost 6 bases, V lost 5 bases, and 15 bases had no gene match. The CDR3 runs to 16 residues. Germline CDR1 and CDR2: PRHDT and FYEKMQ (reference sequence). CDR3 nucleotides: TGTGCCAGCAGCATCCGTTACAGGGGAAAAGGTGATGGCTACACCTTC. This encodes CASSIRYRGKGDGYTF.

V and J are TRBV28 and TRBJ2-1; D is perhaps TRBD1 (6 bases). CDR1 MDHEN and CDR2 SYDVKM come from the germline V gene. CDR3 length equals 12 residues. V lost 7 bases, J lost 4 bases, and 8 bases lay in between. This chain's CDR3 is CASNQGYNEQFF. The CDR3 bases are TGTGCCAGCAATCAGGGGTACAATGAGCAGTTCTTC.

This sequence joins TRBV30 and TRBJ2-6; no firm D call. The germline V and J ends were trimmed by 4 bases and 2 bases, with 12 bases remaining between them. Looked up from germline, CDR1 is GTSNPN and CDR2 is SVGIG (reference sequence). CDR3 length: 15 amino acids. CDR3 residues: CAWTPYEPGANVLTF. The CDR3 region has the DNA TGTGCCTGGACCCCCTATGAACCTGGGGCCAACGTCCTGACTTTC.

This clone was seen only once. This CDR3 is CASSVGEQYF. The CDR3 DNA sequence: TGCGCCAGCAGTGTCGGGGAGCAGTACTTC. The V and J genes are TRBV23-1 and TRBJ2-7, with no clear D. TRBV23-1 has ORF status, its function being uncertain. This CDR3 has 10 residues. The V end lost 5 bases, the J end lost 7 bases, and 6 bases lay between the germline ends.

The chain links TRBV7-6 to TRBJ2-1; 12 nucleotides line up with TRBD2. Germline CDR1 and CDR2: SGHVS and FNYEAQ. After removal of 5 bases from V and 7 bases from J, the junction contained 6 bases not matched to a gene. The CDR3 is 15 residues long. Written as DNA, the CDR3 is TGTGCCAGCAGCGCCGACCTAGCGGGGGGGAATGAGCAGTTCTTC. As protein: CASSADLAGGNEQFF.